This TCR beta chain was sequenced for a study of shared clonotypes between healthy human individuals. Naive CD8 cells, CD45RO-negative and positively selected for CCR7, excluded terminally differentiated effector memory CD45RA+ cells. Note on this clone: Other nucleotide sequences from this sample produce the same CDR3.

Produced via immunoSEQ multiplex PCR; TCRdb's table is partial and in-frame only. The table records some 1,900,000 clones, about 94% of them present only once. CDR3 length equals 11 residues. The V and J ends lost 1 base and 4 bases respectively, with 2 bases between them. Germline assignment: CDR1 SGHKS and CDR2 YYEKEE (reference sequence). V and J are TRBV5-5 and TRBJ1-1; D is unresolved. The clonotype originates from a man younger than 35 in good health. The sequenced sample consisted of naive CD8+ T cells sorted from blood. CDR3 coding DNA: TGTGCCAGCAGCTTGACCACTGAAGCTTTCTTT. Translating gives CASSLTTEAFF.